These T cell receptor beta chains were read from a single sample in a study of blood T cells in healthy people across ages. TCRdb ran MiXCR on the 5' RACE reads and lists one entry per CDR3 protein. There are 550,000 to 700,000 distinct CDR3 sequences in the sample; 27% occur only once, and about 18% lies in the top ten. The specimen sequenced was blood. The receptors originated from a woman in her sixties or seventies in good health. Both conserved end residues are part of each CDR3. The D gene is left open where the match is weak. Clone size appears in some rows only: once, few, many, or a class for an expanded clone.

D	size	V	J	CDR3	DNA
.	.	TRBV20-1	TRBJ1-3	CSARDTENTIYF	TGCAGTGCTAGAGATACGGAAAACACCATATATTTT
.	.	TRBV9	TRBJ2-1	CASSVGYSSEQFF	TGTGCCAGCAGCGTAGGGTATAGTTCCGAGCAGTTCTTC
.	.	TRBV5-1	TRBJ1-4	CASSLGARNEKLFF	TGCGCCAGCAGCTTGGGGGCCCGTAATGAAAAACTGTTTTTT
.	.	TRBV4-3	TRBJ2-7	CASSQGIRDPKLF	TGCGCCAGCAGCCAAGGGATCCGGGACCCCAAACTTTTC
.	once	TRBV7-9	TRBJ2-1	CASSLGSLYHNEQSF	TGTGCCAGCAGCTTAGGTAGTTTGTATCACAATGAGCAGTCCTTC
.	.	TRBV20-1	TRBJ2-3	CSARTSPDTQYF	TGCAGTGCTCGAACTAGCCCAGATACGCAGTATTTT
.	.	TRBV19	TRBJ1-1	CASSIPLRATTEAFF	TGTGCCAGTAGTATCCCCTTGAGGGCTACCACTGAAGCTTTCTTT
TRBD1	.	TRBV7-2	TRBJ2-3	CASSLRASGTGRVDTQYF	TGTGCCAGCAGCTTAAGGGCCTCCGGGACAGGGAGGGTAGACACGCAGTATTTT
.	.	TRBV20-1	TRBJ1-2	CSARTRGASSNGYTF	TGCAGTGCTAGAACTCGAGGGGCCTCTTCAAATGGCTACACCTTC
.	few	TRBV20-1	TRBJ2-1	CSARAGLSSYDEQFF	TGCAGTGCTAGAGCCGGGTTGAGCTCCTACGATGAGCAGTTCTTC
TRBD1	.	TRBV18	TRBJ1-6	CASSPSGQGSGSPLHF	TGTGCCAGCTCACCATCCGGACAGGGTTCAGGTTCACCCCTCCACTTT
TRBD2	.	TRBV20-1	TRBJ2-7	CSAPRGGTEQYF	TGCAGTGCTCCTAGGGGAGGGACTGAGCAGTACTTC
.	.	TRBV18	TRBJ1-1	CASGGGTNTEAFF	TGTGCCAGCGGGGGCGGAACGAACACTGAAGCTTTCTTT
TRBD2	.	TRBV20-1	TRBJ2-7	CSARDPLTGGRIEQYF	TGCAGTGCTAGAGATCCCCTCACGGGGGGGCGTATTGAGCAGTACTTC
.	few	TRBV29-1	TRBJ1-2	CSVGVVTYGYTF	TGCAGCGTTGGAGTCGTTACCTATGGCTACACCTTC
.	few	TRBV6-5	TRBJ1-1	CASSRLGGRTEAFF	TGTGCCAGCAGTCGGCTCGGGGGGAGGACTGAAGCTTTCTTT
.	few	TRBV10-3	TRBJ1-2	CAISESPANYGYTF	TGTGCCATCAGTGAAAGCCCAGCTAACTATGGCTACACCTTC
TRBD1	.	TRBV20-1	TRBJ1-4	CSARGTATNEKLFF	TGCAGTGCTAGGGGGACAGCAACTAATGAAAAACTGTTTTTT
TRBD1	.	TRBV12-3/TRBV12-4	TRBJ2-6	CASSYGQGGPLTF	TGTGCCAGCAGTTACGGACAGGGCGGCCCCCTAACTTTC
.	few	TRBV6-1	TRBJ1-4	CASSRTTGRSNEKLFF	TGTGCCAGCAGTAGGACTACGGGACGGAGTAATGAAAAACTGTTTTTT
.	few	TRBV5-1	TRBJ2-5	CASSLDGGRQQYF	TGCGCCAGCAGCTTGGATGGTGGGAGACAGCAGTACTTC
TRBD2	many	TRBV4-2	TRBJ2-5	CASSQDLLVAGGFQETQYF	TGTGCCAGCAGCCAAGATCTGTTGGTAGCGGGGGGCTTCCAAGAGACCCAGTACTTC
TRBD1	few	TRBV7-3	TRBJ1-2	CASSIDRASRYTF	TGTGCCAGCAGCATCGACAGGGCGAGTCGCTACACCTTC
.	many	TRBV12-3/TRBV12-4	TRBJ1-1	CASSLSAGFSNTEAFF	TGTGCCAGCAGTTTATCAGCGGGTTTCTCGAACACTGAAGCTTTCTTT
TRBD2	.	TRBV5-5	TRBJ2-4	CASSRAGDPGAKNIQYF	TGTGCCAGCAGTAGGGCGGGAGACCCGGGAGCCAAAAACATTCAGTACTTC
.	.	TRBV20-1	TRBJ1-2	CSASIQGYGYTF	TGCAGTGCTAGTATACAGGGCTATGGCTACACCTTC
TRBD2	.	TRBV18	TRBJ2-1	CASSPPSGSSYNEQFF	TGTGCCAGCTCACCACCGAGCGGGAGCTCCTACAATGAGCAGTTCTTC
.	.	TRBV7-8	TRBJ2-1	CASSLNTGEQFF	TGTGCCAGCAGCCTTAATACCGGTGAGCAGTTCTTC
.	few	TRBV20-1	TRBJ2-1	CSARRFLSGPIYNEQFF	TGCAGTGCTAGGAGGTTTCTGTCGGGACCTATCTACAATGAGCAGTTCTTC
.	.	TRBV20-1	TRBJ1-4	CSAYRVSNEKLFF	TGCAGTGCTTACAGGGTTTCTAATGAAAAACTGTTTTTT
.	many	TRBV6-1	TRBJ2-6	CASKGVVGANVLTF	TGTGCCAGCAAGGGGGTAGTGGGGGCCAACGTCCTGACTTTC
.	many	TRBV27	TRBJ1-3	CASRRTAGNTIYF	TGTGCCAGCAGGCGGACAGCTGGAAACACCATATATTTT
TRBD1	.	TRBV3-1	TRBJ2-4	CASSRTGLSKNIQYF	TGTGCCAGCAGCCGGACAGGGTTATCCAAAAACATTCAGTACTTC
.	.	TRBV6-2/TRBV6-3	TRBJ2-1	CASSSLGASYNEQFF	TGTGCCAGCAGTTCTCTGGGGGCCTCCTACAATGAGCAGTTCTTC
.	.	TRBV20-1	TRBJ1-2	CSASRQGFNGYTF	TGCAGTGCTAGTCGGCAGGGATTTAACGGCTACACCTTC